This T cell receptor beta chain was observed in a study of blood T cells in healthy people across ages. A second PCR of 7 to 11 cycles used a sample-barcoded 5' primer and a J-beta primer mix. Using its own MiXCR run on the 5' RACE reads, TCRdb lists one record per CDR3 protein. The sample has about 840,000 distinct CDR3 sequences, just under 30% seen once. Germline loops: CDR1 MGHRA, CDR2 YSYEKL. The germline V and J ends were trimmed by 8 bases and 3 bases, with 19 bases remaining between them. The CDR3 is made up of 15 amino acids. The data were also submitted as part of a second study, on T cells of mothers and their children. According to that study: When mothers and children were related, their normalized repertoire overlap, which was always slightly higher, did not differ significantly from that of unrelated pairs.

Sequencing was done on a sample of blood. V usage is TRBV4-1 and J usage is TRBJ1-1; D call uncertain. This TCR was recovered from a woman aged 40 to 50 in good health. The CDR3 protein is CASQHSAIGDTEAFF. CDR3 in DNA: TGCGCCAGCCAGCACAGCGCCATTGGGGACACTGAAGCTTTCTTT.